Following are 11 T cell receptor beta chains from one sample sequenced in a study of T cells in Graves' hyperthyroidism and ophthalmopathy. TCR beta CDR3 regions were amplified from RNA. TCR CDR3 regions were first amplified by RT-PCR with HTBI primers. Each CDR3 protein gets one entry after TCRdb re-called the multiplex PCR reads with MiXCR. The repertoire holds more than 550,000 distinct CDR3 sequences, with roughly 46% as singletons. The sample comprised peripheral blood or thyroid tissue (not recorded which). The receptors originated from an adult man with Graves' disease, either hyperthyroidism or ophthalmopathy (not recorded which).

As regards this clonotype: At one boundary the junction diverges from the germline segment, which might be a read error. The V gene is TRBV7-9, the J gene TRBJ1-5, with D unclear. Germline V gene sequence: CDR1 SEHNR, CDR2 FQNEAQ (reference sequence). The CDR3 extends over 17 amino acids. The CDR3 reads CASSPPSWVKSNRPQHF. The CDR3 bases are TGTGCCAGCAGCCCCCCCTCTTGGGTCAAGAGCAATCGGCCCCAGCATTTT.

This clonotype has a handful of counts. This chain links TRBV12-3 or TRBV12-4 with TRBJ2-5; D gene ambiguous. The ends were cut back, 3 bases at V and 5 bases at J, with 13 bases in the middle. The CDR3 is 14 amino acids. The chain's CDR3 is CASSFRGFSETQYF. The CDR3 nucleotides are TGTGCCAGCAGTTTCCGTGGCTTTTCGGAGACCCAGTACTTC.

The rearrangement links TRBV10-3 to TRBJ1-1; tentative D call: TRBD1 (6 bases). This CDR3 has 15 amino acids. Germline values: CDR1 ENHRY, CDR2 SYGVKD. V was trimmed by 6 bases and J by 4 bases, leaving 18 bases between them. Here the CDR3 reads CAISSAGHSATEAFF. The CDR3 nucleotides read TGTGCCATCAGCTCGGCGGGACACTCGGCCACTGAAGCTTTCTTT.

This clonotype came up a few times. The chain is built from TRBV19 and TRBJ2-7; 7 bases align to TRBD1. V was pared by 9 bases and J by 0 bases, with 11 bases of the junction left unmatched. This CDR3 has 15 residues. Germline V gene lookup returns CDR1 LNHDA and CDR2 SQIVND (reference sequence). The CDR3 here is CASSVSGTASYEQYF. CDR3 bases: TGTGCCAGCAGCGTATCCGGGACAGCCTCCTACGAGCAGTACTTC. Variable domain in full (rest from reference TRBV19 and TRBJ2-7): DGGITQSPKYLFRKEGQNVTLSCEQNLNHDAMYWYRQDPGQGLRLIYYSQIVNDFQKGDIAEGYSVSREKKESFPLTVTSAQKNPTAFYLCASSVSGTASYEQYFGPGTRLTVT.

This clonotype was seen repeatedly, ten times or more. The chain recombines TRBV12-3 or TRBV12-4 with TRBJ1-5; 10 bases are a match to TRBD1. The CDR3 spans 12 residues. V shed 10 bases and J 6 bases; nucleotides not matched to a gene: 3. For the CDR3, the DNA is TGTGCCACGGGACAGGGGACTCAGCCCCAGCATTTT. Its protein is CATGQGTQPQHF.

The V and J genes are TRBV12-3 or TRBV12-4 and TRBJ1-2; 7 bases map to TRBD1. V lost 8 bases to trimming and J lost 8 bases; unmatched junction nucleotides: 26. This CDR3 spans 18 amino acids. The CDR3 spells CASSPPLSGTERSRGYTF. The CDR3 DNA reads as TGTGCCAGCTCACCACCGTTGTCCGGGACAGAAAGATCGCGAGGCTACACCTTC.

The CDR3 DNA sequence: TGTGCCAGCAGCAAAAGTACCAACGGGGAGCTGTTTTTT. It is translated as CASSKSTNGELFF. V is TRBV7-3 and J is TRBJ2-2; no reliable D call. The germline CDR1 and CDR2 sequences are SGHTA and FQGTGA. V lost 5 bases and J lost 7, with 11 bases in between. The CDR3 consists of 13 residues.

This clonotype occurred many times. The V gene is TRBV29-1, the J gene TRBJ2-5; TRBD2 is a possible D gene (6 bases). Germline CDR1 and CDR2: SQVTM and ANQGSEA. Trimming stripped 3 bases from V and 2 bases from J, with 19 bases between. CDR3 length: 16 residues. CDR3 bases: TGCAGCGTTGAGGAAGCTGCGGCAGGGAGGCAAGAGACCCAGTACTTC. Its protein is CSVEEAAAGRQETQYF.

The gene calls are TRBV7-8 and TRBJ2-7, with 12 nucleotides matching TRBD2. J lost 0 bases, V lost 5 bases, and 14 bases had no gene match. CDR3 length: 19 residues. Germline assignment: CDR1 SGHVS and CDR2 FQNEAQ. CDR3: CASSRGGLAGTSSSYEQYF. As DNA, the CDR3 is TGTGCCAGCAGCCGCGGGGGACTAGCGGGCACATCTAGCTCCTACGAGCAGTACTTC.

This clonotype was found a few times. This chain connects TRBV20-1 to TRBJ1-2; 7 bases are shared with TRBD1. After removal of 5 bases from V and 2 bases from J, the junction contained 8 bases not matched to a gene. The CDR3 runs 14 residues. Germline CDR1 is DFQATT and CDR2 is SNEGSKA (reference sequence). CDR3 protein: CSAAKETGNYGYTF. DNA for the CDR3: TGCAGTGCTGCTAAAGAGACAGGGAACTATGGCTACACCTTC.

The chain joins TRBV11-2 to TRBJ2-7; D could derive from TRBD1 or TRBD2 (6 bases each). The CDR3 is made up of 12 amino acids. Trimming took 4 bases from V and 6 from J, leaving 10 bases between them. The germline CDR1 and CDR2 sequences are SGHAT and FQNNGV. CDR3 residues: CASSSEGGEQYF. The DNA of the CDR3 is TGTGCCAGCAGCTCTGAGGGGGGCGAGCAGTACTTC.